The next 6 T cell receptor beta chains were all read from a single sample in a study of cytomegalovirus exposure and HLA in healthy donors. The PCR made use of 60 Vbeta and 13 Jbeta primers. Sequenced by immunoSEQ multiplex PCR; TCRdb stores in-frame clones only, minus some. The sample records nearly 100,000 clones, approximately 9% being singletons. Sequencing was carried out using PBMCs. The receptors derive from a man in his forties or fifties in good health and CMV-seropositive.

The chain recombines TRBV28 with TRBJ1-1; TRBD1 aligns across 8 bases. V lost 7 bases, J lost 1 base, and 8 bases stayed unmatched. The germline CDR1 and CDR2 sequences are MDHEN and SYDVKM. This CDR3 is 15 amino acids long. Written as DNA, the CDR3 is TGTGCCAGCACCCTCCAGGGGGCCGAGAACACTGAAGCTTTCTTT. This encodes CASTLQGAENTEAFF.

The V call is TRBV29-1, the J call TRBJ1-2; TRBD1 matches 12 bases. CDR1 and CDR2 (germline): SQVTM, ANQGSEA. This CDR3 is built from 22 residues. V shed 6 bases and J 3 bases; nucleotides not matched to a gene: 29. In DNA, the CDR3 is TGCAGCGTCCGGGACAGGGGGCGCGGATACGATTCTGAGCGGCTAGTGGACTATGGCTACACCTTC. It encodes CSVRDRGRGYDSERLVDYGYTF.

The V and J genes are TRBV28 and TRBJ2-5, with 8 bases lining up with TRBD1. Germline CDR1 MDHEN, CDR2 SYDVKM. The CDR3 runs 14 residues. Trimming at V came to 9 bases and at J to 3 bases, leaving 9 bases not matched to a gene. The CDR3 here is CASETGQGEETQYF. CDR3 bases: TGTGCCAGTGAAACAGGACAGGGAGAAGAGACCCAGTACTTC.

The V gene is TRBV4-3, the J gene TRBJ2-7; weak D call: TRBD2 (6 bases). Germline V lookup: CDR1 LGHNA, CDR2 YSLEER. With 1 base removed from V and 2 bases from J, the gap between germline ends came to 9 bases. This CDR3 is built from 14 residues. The CDR3 DNA reads as TGCGCCAGCAGCCAAGGCGGGGAGACCTACGAGCAGTACTTC. Translated: CASSQGGETYEQYF.

This sequence joins TRBV19 and TRBJ2-1; 9 bases are a match to TRBD2. The CDR3 is 15 residues long. In germline, CDR1 is LNHDA, CDR2 SQIVND (reference sequence). J lost 7 bases, V lost 0 bases, and 4 bases had no gene match. CDR3: CASSIDSGSRNEQFF. DNA for the CDR3: TGTGCCAGTAGTATAGATAGCGGGAGTAGGAATGAGCAGTTCTTC.

This clone has only one observation. The V gene is TRBV6-1, the J gene TRBJ2-4; perhaps TRBD1 as D (5 bases). Trimming shortened V by 2 bases and J by 3 bases, and 11 bases separated the two germline ends. The CDR3 spans 15 residues. CDR1 is MNHNS, CDR2 SASEGT, per germline. The CDR3 is CASSENTGDKNIQYF. Here the CDR3 DNA reads TGTGCCAGCAGTGAAAACACAGGCGACAAAAACATTCAGTACTTC.